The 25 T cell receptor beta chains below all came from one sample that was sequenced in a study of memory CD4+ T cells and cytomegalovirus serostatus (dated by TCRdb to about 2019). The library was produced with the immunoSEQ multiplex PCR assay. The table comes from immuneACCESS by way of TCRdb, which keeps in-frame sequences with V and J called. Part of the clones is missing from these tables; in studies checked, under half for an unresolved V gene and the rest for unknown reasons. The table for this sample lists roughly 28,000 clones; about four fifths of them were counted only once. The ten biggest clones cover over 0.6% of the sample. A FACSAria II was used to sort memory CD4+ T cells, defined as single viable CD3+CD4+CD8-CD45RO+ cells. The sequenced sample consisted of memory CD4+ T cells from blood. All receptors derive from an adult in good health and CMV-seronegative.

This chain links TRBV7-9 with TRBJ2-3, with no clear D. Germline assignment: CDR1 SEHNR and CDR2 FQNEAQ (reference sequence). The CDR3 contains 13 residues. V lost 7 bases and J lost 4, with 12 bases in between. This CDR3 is CASTRSQPDTQYF. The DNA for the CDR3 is TGTGCCAGCACCAGGTCCCAACCAGATACGCAGTATTTT.

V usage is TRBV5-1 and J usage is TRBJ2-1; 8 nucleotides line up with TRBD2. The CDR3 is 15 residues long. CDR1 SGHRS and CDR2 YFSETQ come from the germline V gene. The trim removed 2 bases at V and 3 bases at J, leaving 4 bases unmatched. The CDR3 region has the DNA TGCGCCAGCAGCTTAGCGGGGGATAACTACAATGAGCAGTTCTTC. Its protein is CASSLAGDNYNEQFF.

The CDR3 region has the DNA TGTGCCAGCAGCTCCGGAGGGGCCGGAACTGAAGCTTTCTTT. As protein: CASSSGGAGTEAFF. V usage is TRBV11-2 and J usage is TRBJ1-1; maybe TRBD1 (5 bases). V dropped 4 bases and J dropped 5 bases, with 14 bases sitting between them. CDR3 length: 14 residues. CDR1 and CDR2 from the germline V gene are SGHAT and FQNNGV.

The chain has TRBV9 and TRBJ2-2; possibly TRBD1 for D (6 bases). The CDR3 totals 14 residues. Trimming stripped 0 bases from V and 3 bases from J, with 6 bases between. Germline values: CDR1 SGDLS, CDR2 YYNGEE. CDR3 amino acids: CASSVDRDTGELFF. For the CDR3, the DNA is TGTGCCAGCAGCGTAGACAGGGACACCGGGGAGCTGTTTTTT. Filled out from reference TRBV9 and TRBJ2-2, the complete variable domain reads DSGVTQTPKHLITATGQRVTLRCSPRSGDLSVYWYQQSLDQGLQFLIQYYNGEERAKGNILERFSAQQFPDLHSELNLSSLELGDSALYFCASSVDRDTGELFFGEGSRLTVL.

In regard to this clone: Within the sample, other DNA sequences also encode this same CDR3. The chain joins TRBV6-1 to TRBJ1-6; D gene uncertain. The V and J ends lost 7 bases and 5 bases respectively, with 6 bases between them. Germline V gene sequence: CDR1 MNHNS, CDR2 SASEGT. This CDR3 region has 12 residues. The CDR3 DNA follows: TGTGCCAGCACCGGGGATAATTCACCCCTCCACTTT. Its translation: CASTGDNSPLHF.

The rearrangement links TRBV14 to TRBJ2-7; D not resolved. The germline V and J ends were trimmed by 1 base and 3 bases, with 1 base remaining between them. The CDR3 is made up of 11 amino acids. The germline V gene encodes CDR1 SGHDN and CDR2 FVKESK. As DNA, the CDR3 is TGTGCCAGCAGCCAAGTCTACGAGCAGTACTTC. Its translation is CASSQVYEQYF.

CDR3 amino acids: CASSPGLRGGSDTQYF. CDR3 nucleotide sequence: TGTGCCAGCAGCCCGGGTCTGCGGGGGGGGAGCGATACGCAGTATTTT. V is TRBV5-4 and J is TRBJ2-3; 9 bases align to TRBD2. Per germline, CDR1 SGHNT and CDR2 YYREEE (reference sequence). CDR3 length: 16 residues. The junction had 12 bases not matched to a gene; V was cut back by 4 bases and J by 6 bases.

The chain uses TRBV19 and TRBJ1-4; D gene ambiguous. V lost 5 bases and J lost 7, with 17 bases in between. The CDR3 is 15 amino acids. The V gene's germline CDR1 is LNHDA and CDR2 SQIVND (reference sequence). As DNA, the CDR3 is TGTGCCAGTAGTGTTTCGGGGTCGCGGAGTGAAAAACTGTTTTTT. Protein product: CASSVSGSRSEKLFF.

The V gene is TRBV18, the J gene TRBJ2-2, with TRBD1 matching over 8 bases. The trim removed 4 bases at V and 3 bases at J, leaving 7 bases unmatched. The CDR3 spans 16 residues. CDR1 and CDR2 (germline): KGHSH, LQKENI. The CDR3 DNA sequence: TGTGCCAGCTCACTTAGACAGGGGTCCGACACCGGGGAGCTGTTTTTT. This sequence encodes CASSLRQGSDTGELFF.

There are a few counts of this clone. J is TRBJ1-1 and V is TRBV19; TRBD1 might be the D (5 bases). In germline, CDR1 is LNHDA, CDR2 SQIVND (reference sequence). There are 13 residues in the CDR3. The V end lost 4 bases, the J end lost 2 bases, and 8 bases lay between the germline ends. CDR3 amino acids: CASSTQVNTEAFF. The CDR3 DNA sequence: TGTGCCAGTAGTACACAGGTAAACACTGAAGCTTTCTTT.

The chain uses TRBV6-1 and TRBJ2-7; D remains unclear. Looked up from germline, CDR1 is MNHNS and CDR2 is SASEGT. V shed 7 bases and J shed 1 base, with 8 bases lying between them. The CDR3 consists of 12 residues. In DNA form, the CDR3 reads TGTGCCAGCAATCTGGGATCCTACGAGCAGTACTTC. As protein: CASNLGSYEQYF.

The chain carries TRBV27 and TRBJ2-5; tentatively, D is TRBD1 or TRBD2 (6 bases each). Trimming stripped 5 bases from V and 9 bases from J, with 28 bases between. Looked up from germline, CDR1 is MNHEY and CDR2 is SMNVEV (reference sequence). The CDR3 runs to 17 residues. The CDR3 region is CASSLKATGQPGEAQYF. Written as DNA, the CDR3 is TGTGCCAGCAGTCTCAAAGCCACTGGACAGCCTGGGGAGGCCCAGTACTTC.

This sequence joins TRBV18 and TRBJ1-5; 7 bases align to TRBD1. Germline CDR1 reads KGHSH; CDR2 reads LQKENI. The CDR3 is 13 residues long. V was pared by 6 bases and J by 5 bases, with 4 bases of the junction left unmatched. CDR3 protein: CASSKQGDQPQHF. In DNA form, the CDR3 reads TGTGCCAGCTCTAAGCAGGGGGATCAGCCCCAGCATTTT.

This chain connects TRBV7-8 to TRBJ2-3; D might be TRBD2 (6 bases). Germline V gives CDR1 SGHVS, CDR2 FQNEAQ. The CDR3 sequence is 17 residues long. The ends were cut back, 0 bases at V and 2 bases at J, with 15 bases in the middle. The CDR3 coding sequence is TGTGCCAGCAGCTTAGCGGGGCGGGGCTACATCACAGATACGCAGTATTTT. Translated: CASSLAGRGYITDTQYF. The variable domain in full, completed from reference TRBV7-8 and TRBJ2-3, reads GAGVSQSPRYKVAKRGQDVALRCDPISGHVSLFWYQQALGQGPEFLTYFQNEAQLDKSGLPSDRFFAERPEGSVSTLKIQRTQQEDSAVYLCASSLAGRGYITDTQYFGPGTRLTVL.

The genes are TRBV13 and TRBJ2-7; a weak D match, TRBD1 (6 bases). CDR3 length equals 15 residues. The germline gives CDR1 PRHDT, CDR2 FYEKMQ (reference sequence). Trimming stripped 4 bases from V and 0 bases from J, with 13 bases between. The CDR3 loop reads CASSYRQVASYEQYF. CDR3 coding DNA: TGTGCCAGCAGCTACCGACAGGTGGCCTCCTACGAGCAGTACTTC.

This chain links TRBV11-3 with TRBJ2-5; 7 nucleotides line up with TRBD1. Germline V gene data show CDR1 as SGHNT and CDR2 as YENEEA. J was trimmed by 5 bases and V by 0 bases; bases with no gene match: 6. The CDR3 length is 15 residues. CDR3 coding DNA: TGTGCCAGCAGCTTAGAGGGACAGCCAGGGGAGACCCAGTACTTC. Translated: CASSLEGQPGETQYF.

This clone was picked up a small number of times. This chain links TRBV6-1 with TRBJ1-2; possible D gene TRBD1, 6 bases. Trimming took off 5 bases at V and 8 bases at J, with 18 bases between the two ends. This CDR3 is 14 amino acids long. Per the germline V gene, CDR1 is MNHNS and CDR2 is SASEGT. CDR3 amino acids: CASSPTGSAEGYTF. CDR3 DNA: TGTGCCAGCAGTCCAACAGGGTCGGCGGAGGGCTACACCTTC.

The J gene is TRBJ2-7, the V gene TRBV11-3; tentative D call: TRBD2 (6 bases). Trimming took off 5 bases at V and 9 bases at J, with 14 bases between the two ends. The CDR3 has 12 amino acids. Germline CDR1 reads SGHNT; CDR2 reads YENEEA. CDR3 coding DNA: TGTGCCAGCAGCGGGCAGAGCGGGCCGCAGTACTTC. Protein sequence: CASSGQSGPQYF.

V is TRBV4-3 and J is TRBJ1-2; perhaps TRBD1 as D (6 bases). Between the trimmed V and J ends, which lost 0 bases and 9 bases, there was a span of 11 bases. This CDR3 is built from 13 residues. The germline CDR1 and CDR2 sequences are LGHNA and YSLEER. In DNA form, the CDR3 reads TGCGCCAGCAGCCAAGATCGCGGGGGCCGCTACACCTTC. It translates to CASSQDRGGRYTF.

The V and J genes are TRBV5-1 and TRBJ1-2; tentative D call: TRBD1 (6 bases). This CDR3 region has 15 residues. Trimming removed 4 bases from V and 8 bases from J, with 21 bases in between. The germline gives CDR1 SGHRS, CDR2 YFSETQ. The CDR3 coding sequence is TGCGCCAGCAGCACTGGGGGCGGCCGGGTGTGGGGCTACACCTTC. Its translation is CASSTGGGRVWGYTF.

CDR3 protein: CASRTGQRHSNQPQHF. The CDR3 region has the DNA TGCGCCAGCAGGACCGGACAGCGGCATAGCAATCAGCCCCAGCATTTT. The genes are TRBV10-2 and TRBJ1-5; the D gene is possibly TRBD1 (6 bases). The V and J ends lost 6 bases and 0 bases respectively, with 15 bases between them. The CDR3 covers 16 residues. Germline CDR1 and CDR2: WSHSY and SAAADI.

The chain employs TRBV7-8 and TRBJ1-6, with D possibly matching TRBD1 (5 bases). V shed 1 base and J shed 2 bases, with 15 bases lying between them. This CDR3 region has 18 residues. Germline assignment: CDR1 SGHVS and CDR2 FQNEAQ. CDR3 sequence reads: CASSLGDWDGTYNSPLHF. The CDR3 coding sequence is TGTGCCAGCAGCTTAGGGGACTGGGATGGAACCTATAATTCACCCCTCCACTTT.

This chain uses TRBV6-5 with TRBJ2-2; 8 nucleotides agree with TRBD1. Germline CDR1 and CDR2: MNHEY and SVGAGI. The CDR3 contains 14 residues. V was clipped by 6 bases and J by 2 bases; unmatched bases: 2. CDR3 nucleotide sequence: TGTGCCAGCAGACAGGGGGGTAACACCGGGGAGCTGTTTTTT. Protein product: CASRQGGNTGELFF.

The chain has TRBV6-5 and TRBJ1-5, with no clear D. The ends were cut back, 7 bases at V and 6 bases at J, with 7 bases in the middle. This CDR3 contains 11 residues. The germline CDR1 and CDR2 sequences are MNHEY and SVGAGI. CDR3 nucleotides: TGTGCCAGCAAAGCGGGTCAGCCCCAGCATTTT. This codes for CASKAGQPQHF.

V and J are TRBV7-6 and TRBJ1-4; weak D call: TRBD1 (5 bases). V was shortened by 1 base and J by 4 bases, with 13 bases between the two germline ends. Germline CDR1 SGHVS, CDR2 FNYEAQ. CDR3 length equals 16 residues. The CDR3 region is CASSLGGGNINEKLFF. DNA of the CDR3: TGTGCCAGCAGCTTAGGGGGGGGGAATATTAATGAAAAACTGTTTTTT.